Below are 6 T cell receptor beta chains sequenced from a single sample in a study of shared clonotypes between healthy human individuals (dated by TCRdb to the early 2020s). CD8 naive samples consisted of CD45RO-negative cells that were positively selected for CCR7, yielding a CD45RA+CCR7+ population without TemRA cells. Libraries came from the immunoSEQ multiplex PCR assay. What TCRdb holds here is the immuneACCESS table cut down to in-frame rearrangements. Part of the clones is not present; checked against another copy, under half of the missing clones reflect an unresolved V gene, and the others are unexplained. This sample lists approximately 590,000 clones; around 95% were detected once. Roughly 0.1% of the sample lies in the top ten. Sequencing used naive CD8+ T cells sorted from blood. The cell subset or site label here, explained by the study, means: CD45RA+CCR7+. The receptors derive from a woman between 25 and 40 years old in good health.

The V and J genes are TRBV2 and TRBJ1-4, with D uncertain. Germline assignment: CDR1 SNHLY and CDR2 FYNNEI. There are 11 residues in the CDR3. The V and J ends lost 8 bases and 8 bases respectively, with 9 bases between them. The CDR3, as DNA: TGTGCCAGCCTTAAGGGCGAAAAACTGTTTTTT. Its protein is CASLKGEKLFF.

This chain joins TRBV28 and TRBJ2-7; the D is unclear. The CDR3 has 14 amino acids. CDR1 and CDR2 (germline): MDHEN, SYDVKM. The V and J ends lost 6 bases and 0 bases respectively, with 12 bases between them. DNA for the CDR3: TGTGCCAGCAGCCGGAGTGTTACCTCCTACGAGCAGTACTTC. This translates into CASSRSVTSYEQYF.

CDR3 region: CASSTVPGAGETQYF. CDR3 coding DNA: TGTGCCAGCAGCACCGTCCCGGGAGCGGGTGAGACCCAGTACTTC. This rearrangement joins TRBV2 to TRBJ2-5; perhaps TRBD2 as D (6 bases). This CDR3 comprises 15 residues. From germline, CDR1 is SNHLY and CDR2 FYNNEI. V was shortened by 6 bases and J by 5 bases, with 19 bases between the two germline ends.

The CDR3 spells CASSLSSSGTANTGELFF. Here the CDR3 DNA reads TGTGCCAGCAGCTTGTCTTCTAGCGGTACCGCGAACACCGGGGAGCTGTTTTTT. The J gene is TRBJ2-2, the V gene TRBV5-6, with 7 bases that match TRBD2. The length of the CDR3 is 18 residues. Germline trimming cut 1 base from V and 0 bases from J; bases unmatched to any gene: 9. Germline V gene lookup returns CDR1 SGHDT and CDR2 YYEEEE.

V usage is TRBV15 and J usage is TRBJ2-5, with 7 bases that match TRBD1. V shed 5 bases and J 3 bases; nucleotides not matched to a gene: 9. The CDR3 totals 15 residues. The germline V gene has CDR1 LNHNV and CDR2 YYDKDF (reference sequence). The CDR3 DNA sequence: TGTGCCACCAGCCTCCTGAACAGGGGTGAAGAGACCCAGTACTTC. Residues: CATSLLNRGEETQYF.

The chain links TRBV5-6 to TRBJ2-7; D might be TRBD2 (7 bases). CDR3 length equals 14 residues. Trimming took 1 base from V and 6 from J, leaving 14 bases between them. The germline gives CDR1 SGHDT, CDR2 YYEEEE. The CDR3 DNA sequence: TGTGCCAGCAGCTTGTGGGGGGGCTTGGTCGAGCAGTACTTC. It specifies CASSLWGGLVEQYF.